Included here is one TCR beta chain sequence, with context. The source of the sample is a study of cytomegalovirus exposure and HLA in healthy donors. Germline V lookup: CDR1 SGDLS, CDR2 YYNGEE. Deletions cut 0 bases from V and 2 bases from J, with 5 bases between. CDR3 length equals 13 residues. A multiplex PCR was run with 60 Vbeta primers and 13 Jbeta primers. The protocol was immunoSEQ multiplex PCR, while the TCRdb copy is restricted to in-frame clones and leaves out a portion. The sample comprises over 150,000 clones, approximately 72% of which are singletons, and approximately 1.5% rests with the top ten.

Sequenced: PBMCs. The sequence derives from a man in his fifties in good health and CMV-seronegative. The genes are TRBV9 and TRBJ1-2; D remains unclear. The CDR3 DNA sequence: TGTGCCAGCAGCGTAGATCCAAACTATGGCTACACCTTC. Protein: CASSVDPNYGYTF.